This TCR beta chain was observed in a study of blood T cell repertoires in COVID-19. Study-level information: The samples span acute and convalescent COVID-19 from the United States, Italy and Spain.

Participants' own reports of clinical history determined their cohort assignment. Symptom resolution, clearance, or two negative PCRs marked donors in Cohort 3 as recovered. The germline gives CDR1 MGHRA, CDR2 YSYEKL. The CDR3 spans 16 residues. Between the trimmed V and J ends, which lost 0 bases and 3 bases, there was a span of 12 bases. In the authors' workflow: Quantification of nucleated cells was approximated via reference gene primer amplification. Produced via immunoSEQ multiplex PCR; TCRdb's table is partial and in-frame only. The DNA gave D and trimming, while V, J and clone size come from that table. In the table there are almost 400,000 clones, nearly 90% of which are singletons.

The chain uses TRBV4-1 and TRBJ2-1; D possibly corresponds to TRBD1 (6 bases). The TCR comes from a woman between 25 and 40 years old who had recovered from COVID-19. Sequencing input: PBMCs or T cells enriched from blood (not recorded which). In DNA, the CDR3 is TGCGCCAGCAGCCAAGACCCCACAGGGTTCTACAATGAGCAGTTCTTC. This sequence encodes CASSQDPTGFYNEQFF.